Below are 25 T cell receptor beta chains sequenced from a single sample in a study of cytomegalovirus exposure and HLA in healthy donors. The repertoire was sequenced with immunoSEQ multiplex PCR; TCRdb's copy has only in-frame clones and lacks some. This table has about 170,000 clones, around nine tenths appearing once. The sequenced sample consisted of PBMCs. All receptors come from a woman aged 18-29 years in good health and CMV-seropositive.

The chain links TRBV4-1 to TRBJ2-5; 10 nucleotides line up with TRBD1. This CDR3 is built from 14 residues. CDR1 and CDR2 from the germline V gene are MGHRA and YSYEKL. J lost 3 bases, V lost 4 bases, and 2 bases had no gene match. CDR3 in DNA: TGCGCCAGCAGCCGTGGGACAGGGGAAGAGACCCAGTACTTC. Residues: CASSRGTGEETQYF.

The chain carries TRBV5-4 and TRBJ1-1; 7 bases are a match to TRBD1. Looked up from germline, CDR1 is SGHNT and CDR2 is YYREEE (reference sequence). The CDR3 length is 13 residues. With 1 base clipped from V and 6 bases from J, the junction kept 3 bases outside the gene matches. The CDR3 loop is CASSLPGGAEAFF. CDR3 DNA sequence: TGTGCCAGCAGCTTGCCAGGGGGAGCTGAAGCTTTCTTT. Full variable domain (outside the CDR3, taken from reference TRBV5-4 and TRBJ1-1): ETGVTQSPTHLIKTRGQQVTLRCSSQSGHNTVSWYQQALGQGPQFIFQYYREEENGRGNFPPRFSGLQFPNYSSELNVNALELDDSALYLCASSLPGGAEAFFGQGTRLTVV.

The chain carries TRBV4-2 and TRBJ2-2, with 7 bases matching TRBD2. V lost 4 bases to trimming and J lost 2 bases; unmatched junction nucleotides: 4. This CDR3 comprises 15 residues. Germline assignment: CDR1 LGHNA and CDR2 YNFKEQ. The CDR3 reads CASSPGLGNTGELFF. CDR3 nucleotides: TGTGCCAGCAGCCCCGGACTAGGAAACACCGGGGAGCTGTTTTTT.

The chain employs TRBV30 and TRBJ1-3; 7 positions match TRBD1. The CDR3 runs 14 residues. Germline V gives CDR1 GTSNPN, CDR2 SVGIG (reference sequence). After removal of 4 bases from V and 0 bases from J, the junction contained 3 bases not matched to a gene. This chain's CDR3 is CAWTGTVSGNTIYF. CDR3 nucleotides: TGTGCCTGGACCGGGACAGTCTCTGGAAACACCATATATTTT.

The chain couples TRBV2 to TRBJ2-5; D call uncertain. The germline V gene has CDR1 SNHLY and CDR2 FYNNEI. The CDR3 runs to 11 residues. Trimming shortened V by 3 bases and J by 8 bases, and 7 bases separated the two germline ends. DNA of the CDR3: TGTGCCAGCAGTGAGGGCGAAACCCAGTACTTC. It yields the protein CASSEGETQYF.

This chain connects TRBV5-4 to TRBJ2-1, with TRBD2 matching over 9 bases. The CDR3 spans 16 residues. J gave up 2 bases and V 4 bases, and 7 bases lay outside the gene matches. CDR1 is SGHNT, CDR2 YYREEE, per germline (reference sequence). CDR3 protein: CASSGMTSGAYNEQFF. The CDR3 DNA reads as TGTGCCAGCAGCGGAATGACTAGCGGTGCCTACAATGAGCAGTTCTTC. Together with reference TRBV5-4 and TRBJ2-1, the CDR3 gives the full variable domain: ETGVTQSPTHLIKTRGQQVTLRCSSQSGHNTVSWYQQALGQGPQFIFQYYREEENGRGNFPPRFSGLQFPNYSSELNVNALELDDSALYLCASSGMTSGAYNEQFFGPGTRLTVL.

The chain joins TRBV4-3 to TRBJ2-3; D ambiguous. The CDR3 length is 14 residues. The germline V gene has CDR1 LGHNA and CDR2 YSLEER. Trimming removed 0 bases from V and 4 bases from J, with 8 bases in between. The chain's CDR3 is CASSQDPFADTQYF. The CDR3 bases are TGCGCCAGCAGCCAAGATCCTTTTGCAGATACGCAGTATTTT.

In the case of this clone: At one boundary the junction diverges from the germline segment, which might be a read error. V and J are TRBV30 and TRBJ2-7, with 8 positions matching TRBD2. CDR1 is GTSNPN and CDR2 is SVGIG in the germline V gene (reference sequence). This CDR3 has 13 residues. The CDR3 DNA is TGTGCCTGGAGTTCCACGACCCGCGGGGGGACAAACTTC. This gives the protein CAWSSTTRGGTNF.

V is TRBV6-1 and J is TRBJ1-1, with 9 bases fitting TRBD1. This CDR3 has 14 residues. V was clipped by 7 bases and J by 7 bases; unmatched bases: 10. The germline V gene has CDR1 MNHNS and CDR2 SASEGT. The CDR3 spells CASIRQGELGEAFF. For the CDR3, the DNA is TGTGCCAGCATCCGACAGGGGGAGTTGGGTGAAGCTTTCTTT.

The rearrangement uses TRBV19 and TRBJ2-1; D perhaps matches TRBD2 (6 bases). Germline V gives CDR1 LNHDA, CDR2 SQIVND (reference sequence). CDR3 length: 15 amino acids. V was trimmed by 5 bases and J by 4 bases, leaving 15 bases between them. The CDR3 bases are TGTGCCAGTAGTTTTGAGGGCGGGGCGTACAATGAGCAGTTCTTC. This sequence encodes CASSFEGGAYNEQFF. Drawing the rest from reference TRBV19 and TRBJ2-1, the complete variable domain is DGGITQSPKYLFRKEGQNVTLSCEQNLNHDAMYWYRQDPGQGLRLIYYSQIVNDFQKGDIAEGYSVSREKKESFPLTVTSAQKNPTAFYLCASSFEGGAYNEQFFGPGTRLTVL.

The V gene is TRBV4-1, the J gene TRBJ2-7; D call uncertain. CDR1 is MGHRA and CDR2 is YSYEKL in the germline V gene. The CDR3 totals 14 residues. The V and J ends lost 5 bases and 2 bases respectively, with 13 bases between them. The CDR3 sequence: CASSTRDGAYEQYF. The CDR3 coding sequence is TGCGCCAGCAGCACCAGAGACGGAGCCTACGAGCAGTACTTC.

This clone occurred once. The DNA of the CDR3 is TGCGCCAGCAGCTTGGCCGGGACAGGGCCATACGAGCAGTACTTC. This codes for CASSLAGTGPYEQYF. The chain is built from TRBV5-1 and TRBJ2-7; TRBD1 aligns across 9 bases. J lost 4 bases, V lost 0 bases, and 5 bases had no gene match. Germline values: CDR1 SGHRS, CDR2 YFSETQ. The CDR3 extends over 15 amino acids.

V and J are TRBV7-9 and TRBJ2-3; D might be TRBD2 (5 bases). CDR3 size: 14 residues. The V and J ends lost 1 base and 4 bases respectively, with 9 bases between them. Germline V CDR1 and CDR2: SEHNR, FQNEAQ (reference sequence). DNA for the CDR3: TGTGCCAGCAGCTTAGTGCCCGGGGCAGATACGCAGTATTTT. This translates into CASSLVPGADTQYF.

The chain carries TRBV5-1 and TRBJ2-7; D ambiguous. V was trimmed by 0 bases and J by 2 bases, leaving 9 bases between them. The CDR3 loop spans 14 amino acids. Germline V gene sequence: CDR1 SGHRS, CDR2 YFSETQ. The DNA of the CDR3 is TGCGCCAGCAGCTTGGGGGCAGCCACCTACGAGCAGTACTTC. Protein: CASSLGAATYEQYF.

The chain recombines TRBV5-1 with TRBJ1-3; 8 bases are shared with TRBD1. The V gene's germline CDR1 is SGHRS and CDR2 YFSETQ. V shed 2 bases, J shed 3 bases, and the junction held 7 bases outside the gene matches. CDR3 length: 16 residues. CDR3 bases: TGCGCCAGCAGCTTTAACTCAGGGGGCGGTGGAAACACCATATATTTT. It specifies CASSFNSGGGGNTIYF.

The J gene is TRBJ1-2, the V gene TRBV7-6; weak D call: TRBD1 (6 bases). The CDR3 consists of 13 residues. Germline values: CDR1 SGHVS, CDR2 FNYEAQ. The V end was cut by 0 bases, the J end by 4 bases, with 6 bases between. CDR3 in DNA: TGTGCCAGCAGCTTAGCACAGGGCTATGGCTACACCTTC. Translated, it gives CASSLAQGYGYTF.

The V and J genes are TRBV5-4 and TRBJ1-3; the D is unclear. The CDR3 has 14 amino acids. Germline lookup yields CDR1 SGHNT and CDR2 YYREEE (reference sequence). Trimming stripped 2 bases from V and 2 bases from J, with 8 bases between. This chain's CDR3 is CASSLALPGNTIYF. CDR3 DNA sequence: TGTGCCAGCAGCTTAGCTCTGCCTGGAAACACCATATATTTT.

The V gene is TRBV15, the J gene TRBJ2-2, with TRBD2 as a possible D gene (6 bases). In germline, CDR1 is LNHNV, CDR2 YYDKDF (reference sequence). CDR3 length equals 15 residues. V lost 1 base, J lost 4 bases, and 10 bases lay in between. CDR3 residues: CATSRGGLLTGELFF. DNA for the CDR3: TGTGCCACCAGCAGAGGGGGACTTCTCACCGGGGAGCTGTTTTTT.

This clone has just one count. In DNA form, the CDR3 reads TGTGCCAGCAGCCGCGACCTACTAGCGGCGGCGGGAAATACCGGGGAGCTGTTTTTT. Its translation is CASSRDLLAAAGNTGELFF. The chain joins TRBV11-1 to TRBJ2-2; 8 nucleotides agree with TRBD2. The V segment lost 5 bases and the J segment 5 bases; nucleotides outside the gene matches: 19. This CDR3 contains 19 residues. Germline V lookup: CDR1 SGHAT, CDR2 FQDESV (reference sequence).

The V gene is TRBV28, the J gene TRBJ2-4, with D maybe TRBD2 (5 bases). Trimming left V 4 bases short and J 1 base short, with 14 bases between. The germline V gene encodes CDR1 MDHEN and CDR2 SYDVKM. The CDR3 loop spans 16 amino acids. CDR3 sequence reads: CASSSLKEAAKNIQYF. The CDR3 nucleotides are TGTGCCAGCAGTTCCCTCAAGGAGGCGGCCAAAAACATTCAGTACTTC.

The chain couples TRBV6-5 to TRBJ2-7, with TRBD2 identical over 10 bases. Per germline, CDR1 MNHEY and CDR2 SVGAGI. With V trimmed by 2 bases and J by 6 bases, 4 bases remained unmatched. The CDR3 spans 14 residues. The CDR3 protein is CASSYGTSVSEQYF. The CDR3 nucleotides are TGTGCCAGCAGTTACGGGACTAGCGTCTCCGAGCAGTACTTC.

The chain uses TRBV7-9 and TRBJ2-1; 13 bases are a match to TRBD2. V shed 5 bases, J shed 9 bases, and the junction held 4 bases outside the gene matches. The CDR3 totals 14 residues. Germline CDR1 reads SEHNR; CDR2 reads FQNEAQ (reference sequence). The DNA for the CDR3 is TGTGCCAGCAGCCACACTAGCGGGAGGGTTGAGCAGTTCTTC. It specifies CASSHTSGRVEQFF.

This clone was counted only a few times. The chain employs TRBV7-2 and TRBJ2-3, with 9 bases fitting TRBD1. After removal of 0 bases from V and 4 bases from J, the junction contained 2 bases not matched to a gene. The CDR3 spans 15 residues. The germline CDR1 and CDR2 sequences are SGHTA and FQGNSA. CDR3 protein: CASSLAGQGADTQYF. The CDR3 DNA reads TGTGCCAGCAGCTTAGCGGGACAGGGAGCAGATACGCAGTATTTT.

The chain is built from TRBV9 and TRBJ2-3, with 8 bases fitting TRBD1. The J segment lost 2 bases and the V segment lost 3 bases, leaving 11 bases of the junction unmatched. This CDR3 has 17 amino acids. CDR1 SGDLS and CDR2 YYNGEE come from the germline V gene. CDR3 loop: CASSGIQGGWHTDTQYF. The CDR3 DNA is TGTGCCAGCAGCGGGATACAGGGGGGTTGGCACACAGATACGCAGTATTTT.

This CDR3 reads CASGLVRGSGRQSSYEQYF. Here the CDR3 DNA reads TGTGCTAGTGGTTTGGTACGGGGTAGCGGGAGACAGAGCTCCTACGAGCAGTACTTC. This rearrangement joins TRBV12-5 to TRBJ2-7, with 9 bases identical to TRBD2. CDR1 is LGHNT, CDR2 FRNRAP, per germline. The CDR3 is 19 residues long. The trim removed 0 bases at V and 0 bases at J, leaving 12 bases unmatched.